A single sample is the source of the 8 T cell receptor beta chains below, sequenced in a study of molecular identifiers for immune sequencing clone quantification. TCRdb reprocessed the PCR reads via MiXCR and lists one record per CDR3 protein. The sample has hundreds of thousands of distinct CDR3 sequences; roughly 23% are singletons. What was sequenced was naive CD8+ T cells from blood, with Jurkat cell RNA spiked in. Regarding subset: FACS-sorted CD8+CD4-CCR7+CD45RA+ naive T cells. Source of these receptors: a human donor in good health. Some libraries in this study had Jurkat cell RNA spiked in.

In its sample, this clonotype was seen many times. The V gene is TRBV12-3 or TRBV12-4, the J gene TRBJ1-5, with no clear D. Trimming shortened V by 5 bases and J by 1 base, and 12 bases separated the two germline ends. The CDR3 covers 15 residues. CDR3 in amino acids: CASSTGPASNQPQHF. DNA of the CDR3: TGTGCCAGCAGTACCGGCCCCGCCAGCAATCAGCCCCAGCATTTT.

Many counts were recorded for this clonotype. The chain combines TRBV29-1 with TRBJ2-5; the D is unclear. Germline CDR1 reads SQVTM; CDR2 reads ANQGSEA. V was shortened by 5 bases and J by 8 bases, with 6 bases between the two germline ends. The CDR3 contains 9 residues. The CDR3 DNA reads TGCAGCGTTCTCTACACCCAGTACTTC. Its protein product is CSVLYTQYF.

The CDR3 nucleotides read TGCAGTGCTTTAGGCCGGTCCGGCTACGAGCAGTACTTC. Translated: CSALGRSGYEQYF. The rearrangement joins TRBV20-1 to TRBJ2-7, with D unresolved. CDR1 DFQATT and CDR2 SNEGSKA come from the germline V gene (reference sequence). Between the trimmed V and J ends, which lost 5 bases and 3 bases, there was a span of 14 bases. The CDR3 totals 13 residues.

CDR3 DNA sequence: TGCGCCAGCAGCCAAGAGAGCAGAACTAGCAACGAGCAGTACTTC. Protein product: CASSQESRTSNEQYF. The chain recombines TRBV4-1 with TRBJ2-7; D possibly corresponds to TRBD2 (6 bases). Trimming pared 0 bases from V and 5 bases from J, leaving 14 bases between. CDR3 length: 15 amino acids. Germline assignment: CDR1 MGHRA and CDR2 YSYEKL.

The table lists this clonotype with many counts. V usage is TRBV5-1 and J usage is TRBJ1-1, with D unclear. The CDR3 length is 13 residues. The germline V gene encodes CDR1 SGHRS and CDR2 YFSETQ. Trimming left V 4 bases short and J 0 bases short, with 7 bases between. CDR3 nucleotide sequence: TGCGCCAGCAGCCCAGAGATGAACACTGAAGCTTTCTTT. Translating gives CASSPEMNTEAFF. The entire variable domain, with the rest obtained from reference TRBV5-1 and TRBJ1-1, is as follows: KAGVTQTPRYLIKTRGQQVTLSCSPISGHRSVSWYQQTPGQGLQFLFEYFSETQRNKGNFPGRFSGRQFSNSRSEMNVSTLELGDSALYLCASSPEMNTEAFFGQGTRLTVV.

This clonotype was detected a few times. As DNA, the CDR3 is TGTGCCAGCAGTTCGGACGGGTATCAGCCCCAGCATTTT. Translation gives CASSSDGYQPQHF. This sequence joins TRBV6-5 and TRBJ1-5, with no clear D. The germline V gene has CDR1 MNHEY and CDR2 SVGAGI. The CDR3 consists of 13 residues. V was cut by 4 bases and J by 5 bases, with 9 bases left in between.

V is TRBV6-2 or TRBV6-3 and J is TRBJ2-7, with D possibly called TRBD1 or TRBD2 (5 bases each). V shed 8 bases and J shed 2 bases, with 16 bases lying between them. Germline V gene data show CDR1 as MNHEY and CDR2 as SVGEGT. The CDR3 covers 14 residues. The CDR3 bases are TGTGCCAGCTGGCCCGGGACGCGAGCCTACGAGCAGTACTTC. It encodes CASWPGTRAYEQYF.

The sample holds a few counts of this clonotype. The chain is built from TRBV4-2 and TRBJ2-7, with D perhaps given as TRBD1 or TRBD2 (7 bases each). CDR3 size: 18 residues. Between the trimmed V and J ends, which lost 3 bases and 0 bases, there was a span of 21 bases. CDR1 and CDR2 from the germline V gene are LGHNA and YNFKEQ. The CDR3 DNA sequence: TGTGCCAGCAGCCATGCCCAGGGAGGGGGCTTAGGCTCCTACGAGCAGTACTTC. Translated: CASSHAQGGGLGSYEQYF.